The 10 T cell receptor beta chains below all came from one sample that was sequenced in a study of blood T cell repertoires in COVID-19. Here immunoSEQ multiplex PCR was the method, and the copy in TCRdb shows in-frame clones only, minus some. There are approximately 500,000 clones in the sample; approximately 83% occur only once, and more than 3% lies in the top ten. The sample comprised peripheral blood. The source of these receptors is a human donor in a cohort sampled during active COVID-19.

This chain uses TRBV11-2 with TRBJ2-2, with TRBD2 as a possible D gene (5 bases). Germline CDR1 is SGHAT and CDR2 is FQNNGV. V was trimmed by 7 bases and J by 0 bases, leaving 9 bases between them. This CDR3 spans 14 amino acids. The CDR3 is CASNRGSNTGELFF. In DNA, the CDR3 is TGTGCCAGCAATAGAGGGTCGAACACCGGGGAGCTGTTTTTT.

CDR3 loop: CAWSLQGWTEAFF. CDR3 coding DNA: TGTGCCTGGAGCTTACAGGGCTGGACTGAAGCTTTCTTT. The chain couples TRBV30 to TRBJ1-1; D perhaps matches TRBD1 (6 bases). Germline assignment: CDR1 GTSNPN and CDR2 SVGIG (reference sequence). Trimming removed 3 bases from V and 5 bases from J, with 13 bases in between. The CDR3 extends over 13 amino acids.

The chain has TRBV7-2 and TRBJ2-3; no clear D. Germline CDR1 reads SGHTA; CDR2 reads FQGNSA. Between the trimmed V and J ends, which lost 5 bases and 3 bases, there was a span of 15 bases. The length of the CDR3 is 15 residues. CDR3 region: CASSQKGGLTDTQYF. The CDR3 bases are TGTGCCAGCAGCCAAAAAGGCGGATTAACAGATACGCAGTATTTT.

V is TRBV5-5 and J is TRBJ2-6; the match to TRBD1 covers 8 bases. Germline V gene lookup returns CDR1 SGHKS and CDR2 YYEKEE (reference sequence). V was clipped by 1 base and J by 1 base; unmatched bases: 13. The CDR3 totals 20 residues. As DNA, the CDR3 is TGTGCCAGCAGCTTGATCCCAAACAGGGGGGAACAGTCTGGGGCCAACGTCCTGACTTTC. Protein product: CASSLIPNRGEQSGANVLTF.

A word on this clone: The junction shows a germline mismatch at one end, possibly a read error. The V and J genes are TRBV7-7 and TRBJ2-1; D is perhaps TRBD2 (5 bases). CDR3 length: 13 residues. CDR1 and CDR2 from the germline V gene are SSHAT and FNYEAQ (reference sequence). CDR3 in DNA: TGTGCTAGCAGCTTAGCGCTAGTGGCTGAGCAGTTCTTC. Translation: CASSLALVAEQFF.

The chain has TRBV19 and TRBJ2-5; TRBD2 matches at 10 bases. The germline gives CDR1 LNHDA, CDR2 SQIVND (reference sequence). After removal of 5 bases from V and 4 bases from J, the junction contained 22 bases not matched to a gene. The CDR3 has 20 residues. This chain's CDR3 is CASSPLYLGGQREGRETQYF. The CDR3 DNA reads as TGTGCCAGTAGTCCCCTTTACCTCGGTGGACAGCGGGAGGGCCGAGAGACCCAGTACTTC.

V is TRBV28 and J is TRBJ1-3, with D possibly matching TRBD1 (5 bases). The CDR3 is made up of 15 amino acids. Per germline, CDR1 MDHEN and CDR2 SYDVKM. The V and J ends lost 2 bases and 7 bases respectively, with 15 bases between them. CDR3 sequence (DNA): TGTGCCAGCAGTTTACCTCAGGGCAGGCGCAACACCATATATTTT. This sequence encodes CASSLPQGRRNTIYF. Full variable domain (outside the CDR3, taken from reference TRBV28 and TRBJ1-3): DVKVTQSSRYLVKRTGEKVFLECVQDMDHENMFWYRQDPGLGLRLIYFSYDVKMKEKGDIPEGYSVSREKKERFSLILESASTNQTSMYLCASSLPQGRRNTIYFGEGSWLTVV.

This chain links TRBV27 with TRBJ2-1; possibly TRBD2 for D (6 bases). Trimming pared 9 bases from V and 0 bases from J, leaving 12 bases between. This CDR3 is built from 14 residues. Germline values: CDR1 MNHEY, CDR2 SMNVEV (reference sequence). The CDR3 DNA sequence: TGTGCCAGTCGGGACTTGAGCTCCTACAATGAGCAGTTCTTC. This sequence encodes CASRDLSSYNEQFF.

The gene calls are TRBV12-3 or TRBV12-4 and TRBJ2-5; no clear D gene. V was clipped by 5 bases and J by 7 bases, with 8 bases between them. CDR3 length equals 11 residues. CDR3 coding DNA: TGTGCCAGCAGTCCTGGCGGGACCCAGTACTTC. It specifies CASSPGGTQYF.

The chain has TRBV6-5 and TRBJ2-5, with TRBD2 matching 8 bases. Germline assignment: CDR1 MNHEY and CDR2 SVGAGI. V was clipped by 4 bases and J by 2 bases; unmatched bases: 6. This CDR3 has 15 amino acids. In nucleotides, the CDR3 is TGTGCCAGCAGTTTGACCGGGAGGGCGCAAGAGACCCAGTACTTC. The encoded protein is CASSLTGRAQETQYF.